This T cell receptor (beta chain) was captured by sequencing in a study of OX40 agonist ivuxolimab in advanced cancers. Whole-study context: Recorded diagnoses for dose-escalation patients were hepatocellular carcinoma, melanoma, renal cell or head and neck cancer.

Overall study findings and caveats: Relative to CD4+, CD8+ T cells held more expanded clones on average. No determination was made of the antigen specificity of the expanded peripheral T cells.

From germline, CDR1 is ENHRY and CDR2 SYGVKD. The ends lost 0 bases at V and 2 bases at J; junction bases unmatched: 3. The CDR3 covers 16 residues. Generated by immunoSEQ multiplex PCR, the TCRdb table keeps only in-frame clones and is missing some. Found here are about 92,000 clones, 90% to 95% of them singletons; the top ten hold roughly 0.31%. As for this clone: Its antigen is as yet unknown.

The sequence was obtained from an adult with an advanced solid tumor such as melanoma, head and neck, liver or kidney cancer. J is TRBJ1-5 and V is TRBV10-3, with TRBD1 matching over 8 bases. The sequenced sample was CD4+ or CD8+ T cells sorted from blood, obtained in a trial of the OX40 agonist ivuxolimab. The CDR3 nucleotides are TGTGCCATCAGTGAGTCTCAGGGGGCTGGCAATCAGCCCCAGCATTTT. Translating gives CAISESQGAGNQPQHF.